This passage covers 17 T cell receptor beta chains from one sample sequenced in a study of naive and memory T cell subsets (dated by TCRdb to 2017 to 2019). Libraries were built with UMI-ligation and nested PCR. The sequencer was an Illumina MiSeq. The beta constant-region primer was an equimolar mix of two oligonucleotides covering both TRBC1 and TRBC2. Four rounds of PCR, combining the SP2 primer with nested alpha and beta constant-region primers, were used to amplify the ligated cDNA. Clones were called with MiXCR by TCRdb after fastp trimmed the public reads at Q25, and only in-frame beta chains were retained. Every entry covers one CDR3 protein and lists the most common genes and DNA from its rows. A total of some 110,000 distinct CDR3 sequences appear in this sample, around a third of them only once. The ten biggest clones cover less than 1% of the sample. Sequencing was done on a sample of central memory CD4+ T cells from blood. The meaning of the sample's cell subset or site label: central memory, CD45RA- CD27+. These receptors were obtained from a human donor in good health.

The chain is built from TRBV20-1 and TRBJ1-5, with 8 nucleotides matching TRBD1. CDR3 size: 15 residues. Germline assignment: CDR1 DFQATT and CDR2 SNEGSKA (reference sequence). J lost 5 bases, V lost 3 bases, and 9 bases had no gene match. The CDR3 reads CSARKPGQVYQPQHF. In DNA form, the CDR3 reads TGCAGTGCTAGGAAGCCGGGACAGGTTTATCAGCCCCAGCATTTT.

The table lists this clonotype with many counts. This sequence joins TRBV5-1 and TRBJ2-1; the match to TRBD2 covers 10 bases. The V and J ends lost 2 bases and 6 bases, in that order; junction bases with no gene match: 8. The CDR3 has 16 amino acids. In germline, CDR1 is SGHRS, CDR2 YFSETQ. CDR3 in DNA: TGCGCCAGCAGCTTTCAGCTAGCGGGAGATTTCAATGAGCAGTTCTTC. Amino acids: CASSFQLAGDFNEQFF.

The V and J genes are TRBV6-1 and TRBJ1-1; D possibly corresponds to TRBD1 (6 bases). V was shortened by 1 base and J by 8 bases, with 11 bases between the two germline ends. The CDR3 consists of 13 residues. In germline, CDR1 is MNHNS, CDR2 SASEGT. This chain's CDR3 is CASSEGLQGEAFF. The DNA of the CDR3 is TGTGCCAGCAGTGAAGGATTACAGGGAGAAGCTTTCTTT.

The V call is TRBV29-1, the J call TRBJ2-7; D ambiguous. The ends were cut back, 8 bases at V and 2 bases at J, with 4 bases in the middle. CDR1 and CDR2 (germline): SQVTM, ANQGSEA. This CDR3 contains 9 residues. Here the CDR3 reads CSTPYEQYF. DNA for the CDR3: TGCAGCACGCCCTACGAGCAGTACTTC.

This clonotype has more than one count but fewer than ten. V and J are TRBV28 and TRBJ2-4, with TRBD2 as a possible D gene (5 bases). Germline CDR1 is MDHEN and CDR2 is SYDVKM. This CDR3 comprises 16 residues. Trimming shortened V by 7 bases and J by 0 bases, and 16 bases separated the two germline ends. CDR3 sequence: CASTGRELLAKNIQYF. In nucleotides, the CDR3 is TGTGCCAGCACCGGACGGGAATTACTAGCCAAAAACATTCAGTACTTC.

Only a few counts were recorded for this clonotype. V usage is TRBV6-2 or TRBV6-3 and J usage is TRBJ2-2; 9 bases line up with TRBD1. This CDR3 spans 18 amino acids. The germline V gene encodes CDR1 MNHEY and CDR2 SVGEGT. V shed 7 bases, J shed 4 bases, and the junction held 16 bases outside the gene matches. The CDR3 loop reads CASTDTQGQGVSTGELFF. The DNA for the CDR3 is TGTGCCAGCACCGATACCCAGGGACAGGGCGTTAGCACCGGGGAGCTGTTTTTT.

The rearrangement uses TRBV5-1 and TRBJ2-5, with no clear D. CDR3 size: 15 residues. Per the germline V gene, CDR1 is SGHRS and CDR2 is YFSETQ. The germline V and J ends were trimmed by 0 bases and 2 bases, with 11 bases remaining between them. CDR3 loop: CASSLGTRRQETQYF. The CDR3 DNA reads as TGCGCCAGCAGCTTGGGGACCCGACGGCAAGAGACCCAGTACTTC. Drawing the rest from reference TRBV5-1 and TRBJ2-5, the complete variable domain is KAGVTQTPRYLIKTRGQQVTLSCSPISGHRSVSWYQQTPGQGLQFLFEYFSETQRNKGNFPGRFSGRQFSNSRSEMNVSTLELGDSALYLCASSLGTRRQETQYFGPGTRLLVL.

Points on this clonotype: A read error may be the cause here, since a much bigger clone is one base away. This chain connects TRBV28 to TRBJ2-7, with D unclear. The CDR3 has 14 residues. V lost 4 bases and J lost 3, with 13 bases in between. From germline, CDR1 is MDHEN and CDR2 SYDVKM. The CDR3: CASSWAGRVYEQYF. The CDR3 DNA sequence: TGTGCCAGCAGTTGGGCAGGAAGAGTCTACGAGCAGTACTTC. Complete variable domain (other parts from reference TRBV28 and TRBJ2-7): DVKVTQSSRYLVKRTGEKVFLECVQDMDHENMFWYRQDPGLGLRLIYFSYDVKMKEKGDIPEGYSVSREKKERFSLILESASTNQTSMYLCASSWAGRVYEQYFGPGTRLTVT.

This chain connects TRBV28 to TRBJ2-1; a weak D match, TRBD2 (5 bases). The germline V gene encodes CDR1 MDHEN and CDR2 SYDVKM. Trimming stripped 10 bases from V and 4 bases from J, with 26 bases between. The CDR3 runs to 17 residues. CDR3 amino acids: CATGLTGMMFSYNEQFF. CDR3 nucleotides: TGTGCCACCGGACTGACGGGGATGATGTTTTCTTACAATGAGCAGTTCTTC.

This clonotype was counted at least ten times. The rearrangement uses TRBV4-3 and TRBJ2-7; D unresolved. The CDR3 contains 13 residues. CDR1 and CDR2 (germline): LGHNA, YSLEER. V was clipped by 2 bases and J by 2 bases, with 7 bases between them. The CDR3 coding sequence is TGCGCCAGCAGCCAACCCCCAACCTACGAGCAGTACTTC. It yields the protein CASSQPPTYEQYF.

The V call is TRBV2, the J call TRBJ1-2; D is ambiguous. Looked up from germline, CDR1 is SNHLY and CDR2 is FYNNEI. V was clipped by 4 bases and J by 5 bases, with 5 bases between them. The CDR3 is 11 residues long. The CDR3 sequence is CASSGEYGYTF. The CDR3 bases are TGTGCCAGCAGTGGGGAGTATGGCTACACCTTC. Full variable domain (outside the CDR3, taken from reference TRBV2 and TRBJ1-2): EPEVTQTPSHQVTQMGQEVILRCVPISNHLYFYWYRQILGQKVEFLVSFYNNEISEKSEIFDDQFSVERPDGSNFTLKIRSTKLEDSAMYFCASSGEYGYTFGSGTRLTVV.

This clonotype was seen more than once but under ten times. The chain is built from TRBV20-1 and TRBJ1-1, with TRBD1 as a possible D gene (6 bases). The CDR3 loop spans 13 amino acids. Trimming shortened V by 6 bases and J by 1 base, and 12 bases separated the two germline ends. Germline V gene lookup returns CDR1 DFQATT and CDR2 SNEGSKA (reference sequence). The CDR3 sequence is CSAKGQPNTEAFF. The CDR3 bases are TGCAGTGCAAAAGGACAGCCGAACACTGAAGCTTTCTTT.

This chain joins TRBV20-1 and TRBJ2-3, with 9 bases fitting TRBD2. This CDR3 comprises 16 residues. Trimming cost V 5 bases and J 3 bases; bases outside gene matches: 12. In germline, CDR1 is DFQATT, CDR2 SNEGSKA (reference sequence). CDR3 nucleotides: TGCAGTGCTGGGGCCTTAGCGGGAGCGGGGACAGATACGCAGTATTTT. As protein: CSAGALAGAGTDTQYF.

The rearrangement links TRBV14 to TRBJ2-7; D perhaps matches TRBD1 (5 bases). Trimming removed 1 base at V and 6 bases at J, with 16 bases between. Germline CDR1 SGHDN, CDR2 FVKESK. The CDR3 loop spans 15 amino acids. DNA for the CDR3: TGTGCCAGCAGCCAAGTAACCAGGGTGGGGTCCGAGCAGTACTTC. Translated: CASSQVTRVGSEQYF.

The chain uses TRBV27 and TRBJ2-7, with TRBD1 matching 9 bases. The germline V gene has CDR1 MNHEY and CDR2 SMNVEV (reference sequence). This CDR3 has 16 amino acids. Trimming cost V 2 bases and J 7 bases; bases outside gene matches: 12. CDR3 loop: CASSLGTGQGGWEQYF. CDR3 bases: TGTGCCAGCAGTTTAGGTACGGGACAGGGTGGATGGGAGCAGTACTTC.

CDR3 region: CSARRGHEQFF. The CDR3 region has the DNA TGCAGTGCTCGCAGGGGGCATGAGCAGTTCTTC. The V and J genes are TRBV20-1 and TRBJ2-1; 8 bases are shared with TRBD1. The V and J ends lost 5 bases and 8 bases, in that order; junction bases with no gene match: 2. There are 11 residues in the CDR3. Germline loops: CDR1 DFQATT, CDR2 SNEGSKA (reference sequence).

This clonotype was detected many times. The chain recombines TRBV20-1 with TRBJ2-3; D is possibly TRBD1 or TRBD2 (5 bases each). The V gene's germline CDR1 is DFQATT and CDR2 SNEGSKA (reference sequence). Trimming left V 2 bases short and J 0 bases short, with 15 bases between. This CDR3 contains 16 residues. The chain's CDR3 is CSARIPGRPSTDTQYF. CDR3 coding DNA: TGCAGTGCTAGAATCCCGGGACGGCCTAGCACAGATACGCAGTATTTT.